In its sample, the clone carrying this T cell receptor (beta chain) was seen a few times. Antigen: not known. The data belong to a study of blood T cells in healthy people across ages. General study points: Among long-lived donors, naive CD4+ cells were more numerous and diversity higher than in aged donors.

With a J-beta primer mix and a sample-barcoded 5' primer, a second PCR ran roughly 6 to 11 cycles. TCRdb fed the 5' RACE reads into MiXCR, producing one record per CDR3 protein. The data contain roughly 1,300,000 distinct CDR3 sequences, 55% to 75% of them singletons. The CDR3 runs 15 residues. Germline loops: CDR1 MNHEY, CDR2 SMNVEV (reference sequence). The source of this sequence is a man younger than 30 in good health. The chain uses TRBV27 and TRBJ2-5, with D tentatively TRBD1 (6 bases). With the DNA end fitting TRBJ2-7 better, the J assignment may be wrong. The sequencing sample was made of blood. CDR3 sequence reads: CASSLSLGHLYEQYF. The CDR3 region has the DNA TGTGCCAGCAGTTTATCCTTGGGACATCTTTACGAGCAGTACTTC.